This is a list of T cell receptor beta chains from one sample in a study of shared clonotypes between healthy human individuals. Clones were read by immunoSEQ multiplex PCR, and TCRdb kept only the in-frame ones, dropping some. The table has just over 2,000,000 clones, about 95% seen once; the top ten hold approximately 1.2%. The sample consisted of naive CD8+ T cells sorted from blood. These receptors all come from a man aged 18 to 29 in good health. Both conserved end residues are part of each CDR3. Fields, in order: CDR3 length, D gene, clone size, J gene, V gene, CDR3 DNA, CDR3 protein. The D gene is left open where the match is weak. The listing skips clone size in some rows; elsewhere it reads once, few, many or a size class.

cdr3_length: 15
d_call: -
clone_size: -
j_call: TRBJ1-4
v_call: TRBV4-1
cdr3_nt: TGCGCCAGCAGCCAAGAGGTCAGGGGTAATGAAAAACTGTTTTTT
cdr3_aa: CASSQEVRGNEKLFF

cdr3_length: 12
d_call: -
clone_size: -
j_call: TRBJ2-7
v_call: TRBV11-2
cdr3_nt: TGTGCCAGCAGGAGTGGAACCTACGAGCAGTACTTC
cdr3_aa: CASRSGTYEQYF

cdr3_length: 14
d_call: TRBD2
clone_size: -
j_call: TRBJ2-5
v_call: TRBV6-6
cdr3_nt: TGTGCCAGCTCGAGGTTAGCGGGTAAAGAGACCCAGTACTTC
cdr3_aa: CASSRLAGKETQYF

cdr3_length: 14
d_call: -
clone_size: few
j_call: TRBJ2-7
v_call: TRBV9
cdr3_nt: TGTGCCAGCAGCGTAGATGGGGATTCCTACGAGCAGTACTTC
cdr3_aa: CASSVDGDSYEQYF

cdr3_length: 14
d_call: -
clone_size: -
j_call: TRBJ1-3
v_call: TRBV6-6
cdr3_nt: TGTGCCAGCAGTCCATCGGTCTCTGGAAACACCATATATTTT
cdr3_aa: CASSPSVSGNTIYF

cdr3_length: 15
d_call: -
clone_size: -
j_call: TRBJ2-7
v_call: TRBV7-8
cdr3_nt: TGTGCCAGCAGCCCGGGAACAGGGTTCTCCTACGAGCAGTACTTC
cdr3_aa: CASSPGTGFSYEQYF

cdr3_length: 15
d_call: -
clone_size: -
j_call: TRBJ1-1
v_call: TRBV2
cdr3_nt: TGTGCCAGCGCCGCCGAGCCAGGCACGAACACTGAAGCTTTCTTT
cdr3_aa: CASAAEPGTNTEAFF

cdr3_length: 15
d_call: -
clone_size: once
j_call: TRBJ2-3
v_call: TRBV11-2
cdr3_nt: TGTGCCAGCAGCTTTGGGGGTTCTAGCACAGATACGCAGTATTTT
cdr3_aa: CASSFGGSSTDTQYF

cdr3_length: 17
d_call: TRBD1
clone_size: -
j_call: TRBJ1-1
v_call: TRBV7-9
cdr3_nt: TGTGCCAGCAGCCCTAAAGGACAGGGGGGGATGAACACTGAAGCTTTCTTT
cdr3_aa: CASSPKGQGGMNTEAFF

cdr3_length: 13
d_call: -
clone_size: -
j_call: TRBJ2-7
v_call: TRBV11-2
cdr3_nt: TGTGCCAGCAGCTTACGGCAGGGCTACGAGCAGTACTTC
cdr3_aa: CASSLRQGYEQYF

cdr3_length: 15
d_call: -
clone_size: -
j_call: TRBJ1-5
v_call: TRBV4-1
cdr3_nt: TGCGCCAGCAGCCAAGTACTACTTAGCAATCAGCCCCAGCATTTT
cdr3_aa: CASSQVLLSNQPQHF

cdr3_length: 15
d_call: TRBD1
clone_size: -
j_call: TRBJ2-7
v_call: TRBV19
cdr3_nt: TGTGCCAGTAGTTCCTCGACAGGGAAGGCCTACGAGCAGTACTTC
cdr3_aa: CASSSSTGKAYEQYF

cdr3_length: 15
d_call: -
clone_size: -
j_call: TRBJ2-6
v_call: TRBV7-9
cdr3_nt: TGTGCCAGCAGCTTTAGCGGAACTGGGGCCAACGTCCTGACTTTC
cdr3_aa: CASSFSGTGANVLTF

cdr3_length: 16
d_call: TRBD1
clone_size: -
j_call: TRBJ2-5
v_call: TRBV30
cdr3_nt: TGTGCCTGGGGCAATCCGGGACAGGGGAACCAAGAGACCCAGTACTTC
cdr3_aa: CAWGNPGQGNQETQYF